This TCR beta chain was retrieved from a study of cytomegalovirus exposure and HLA in healthy donors. The trim removed 2 bases at V and 1 base at J, leaving 1 base unmatched. Germline values: CDR1 SEHNR, CDR2 FQNEAQ (reference sequence). The CDR3 is 14 residues long. 60 Vbeta and 13 Jbeta primers were used in PCR. Profiled with immunoSEQ multiplex PCR; TCRdb holds only in-frame clones, not every one. This table holds some 150,000 clones, more than 8% found once. The sequence was collected from a man aged 50-60 years in good health and CMV-seronegative. The sample comprised PBMCs. The V call is TRBV7-9, the J call TRBJ1-1; TRBD1 matches 7 bases. The CDR3 DNA is TGTGCCAGCAGCTTAAACAGGGGGAACACTGAAGCTTTCTTT. Translation gives CASSLNRGNTEAFF. The complete variable domain, with remaining parts taken from reference TRBV7-9 and TRBJ1-1, reads DTGVSQNPRHKITKRGQNVTFRCDPISEHNRLYWYRQTLGQGPEFLTYFQNEAQLEKSRLLSDRFSAERPKGSFSTLEIQRTEQGDSAMYLCASSLNRGNTEAFFGQGTRLTVV.